The TCR beta chain under discussion was sequenced for a study of blood T cell repertoires in COVID-19. This CDR3 region has 16 residues. V dropped 0 bases and J dropped 3 bases, with 15 bases sitting between them. Germline loops: CDR1 MNHEY, CDR2 SVGAGI. Clinical history reported by participants formed the basis on which cohorts were assigned. Sequenced by immunoSEQ multiplex PCR; TCRdb stores in-frame clones only, minus some. This table has roughly 500,000 clones, around 85% appearing once. This clonotype was obtained from a woman in her sixties or seventies who had recovered from COVID-19. What was sequenced was PBMCs or T cells enriched from blood (not recorded which). The chain employs TRBV6-5 and TRBJ2-7; D not resolved. CDR3: CASSYSIQDYNYEQYF. CDR3 DNA: TGTGCCAGCAGTTACTCGATTCAGGATTACAACTACGAGCAGTACTTC.